The rows below give T cell receptor beta chains drawn from one sample of a study of T cell responses to AZD1222 COVID-19 vaccine. Sequencing used immunoSEQ multiplex PCR; TCRdb keeps in-frame clones, though not all of them. This sample has 110,000 to 150,000 clones, with roughly 92% found just once. This specimen consisted of peripheral blood, obtained on day 0 of AZD1222 vaccination. The receptors come from an adult in good health. Each CDR3 is given with its conserved first and last residue. The D gene is left open where the match is weak. A row's size may be missing; if present it is once, few, many or a size class.

D gene,V gene,clone size,J gene,CDR3 protein,CDR3 DNA
TRBD1,TRBV6-5,-,TRBJ2-7,CASSSGQGMQYF,TGTGCCAGCAGTTCTGGACAGGGGATGCAGTACTTC
-,TRBV7-9,-,TRBJ2-2,CASSPGTGELFF,TGTGCCAGCAGCCCCGGGACCGGGGAGCTGTTTTTT
-,TRBV6-1,-,TRBJ1-5,CASSEAGGSNQPQHF,TGTGCCAGCAGTGAAGCCGGGGGTAGCAATCAGCCCCAGCATTTT
-,TRBV4-3,-,TRBJ2-7,CASSQDSPGDYEQYF,TGCGCCAGCAGCCAAGACAGTCCGGGGGACTACGAGCAGTACTTC
TRBD2,TRBV6-5,-,TRBJ2-1,CASSQGLAGVGEQFF,TGTGCCAGCAGCCAAGGACTAGCGGGAGTGGGTGAGCAGTTCTTC
TRBD2,TRBV28,-,TRBJ2-1,CASSFEAGGGYNEQFF,TGTGCCAGCAGTTTCGAAGCGGGAGGTGGGTACAATGAGCAGTTCTTC
-,TRBV18,-,TRBJ1-4,CASSPLGANEKLFF,TGTGCCAGCTCACCACTGGGGGCTAATGAAAAACTGTTTTTT
TRBD1,TRBV4-2,-,TRBJ2-6,CASSSRDSFPSGANVLTF,TGTGCCAGCAGCTCTCGGGACAGCTTCCCCTCTGGGGCCAACGTCCTGACTTTC
-,TRBV16,-,TRBJ1-3,CASSRSSTIYF,TGTGCCAGCTCCCGTTCTAGCACCATATATTTT
-,TRBV20-1,-,TRBJ1-1,CSAQGTEAFF,TGCAGTGCTCAGGGGACTGAAGCTTTCTTT
-,TRBV19,-,TRBJ2-7,CASSIYGSSYEQYF,TGTGCCAGTAGTATCTACGGGAGCTCCTACGAGCAGTACTTC
-,TRBV19,-,TRBJ2-2,CASSIQGFVGELFF,TGTGCCAGTAGTATACAAGGCTTTGTCGGGGAGCTGTTTTTT
-,TRBV7-9,-,TRBJ2-7,CASSLGAYEQYF,TGTGCCAGCAGCTTAGGCGCCTACGAGCAGTACTTC
-,TRBV5-6,-,TRBJ1-2,CASTDYRQSNYGYTF,TGTGCCAGCACCGACTATAGACAGTCCAACTATGGCTACACCTTC
-,TRBV11-2,-,TRBJ2-7,CASSLIRNSYEQYF,TGTGCCAGCAGCTTAATTCGAAACTCCTACGAGCAGTACTTC
TRBD2,TRBV3-1/TRBV3-2,-,TRBJ2-5,CASSLDRTSGRGETQYF,TGTGCCAGCAGCCTAGATAGGACTAGCGGGAGAGGAGAGACCCAGTACTTC
-,TRBV9,-,TRBJ2-5,CASSVLGETQYF,TGTGCCAGCAGCGTCCTAGGGGAGACCCAGTACTTC
-,TRBV19,once,TRBJ2-2,CASSAQGRTGELFF,TGTGCCAGTAGTGCCCAGGGTCGGACCGGGGAGCTGTTTTTT
-,TRBV30,-,TRBJ1-2,CAHGPNGYTF,TGTGCCCACGGACCTAACGGCTACACCTTC
-,TRBV4-3,-,TRBJ2-5,CASSQEAGGGLETQYF,TGCGCCAGCAGCCAAGAGGCCGGAGGAGGGTTAGAGACCCAGTACTTC
-,TRBV4-1,-,TRBJ1-2,CASSQGWAGGYTF,TGCGCCAGCAGCCAAGGTTGGGCGGGGGGCTACACCTTC
TRBD2,TRBV10-3,-,TRBJ2-7,CAITGREFPYEQYF,TGTGCCATCACAGGGCGGGAGTTCCCCTACGAGCAGTACTTC
-,TRBV5-1,-,TRBJ2-5,CASSFQRTQETQYF,TGCGCCAGCAGCTTCCAAAGAACCCAAGAGACCCAGTACTTC
-,TRBV7-6,-,TRBJ1-3,CASSPRLGTNSGNTIYF,TGTGCCAGCAGCCCAAGACTCGGGACCAACTCTGGAAACACCATATATTTT
TRBD1,TRBV5-1,-,TRBJ1-4,CASSLGRGRDEKLFF,TGCGCCAGCAGCTTGGGGAGGGGGCGCGATGAAAAACTGTTTTTT
TRBD1,TRBV5-1,-,TRBJ1-6,CASRPGGISYNSPLHF,TGCGCCAGCAGGCCAGGGGGCATTTCCTATAATTCACCCCTCCACTTT
TRBD1,TRBV3-1/TRBV3-2,-,TRBJ1-5,CASSPGQGSNQPQHF,TGTGCCAGCAGCCCCGGACAGGGGAGCAATCAGCCCCAGCATTTT
TRBD1,TRBV6-1,-,TRBJ1-2,CASSQGLRGHGDGYTF,TGTGCCAGCAGTCAAGGGCTGAGGGGGCACGGGGATGGCTACACCTTC
-,TRBV5-1,-,TRBJ2-1,CASSLVGPGYNEQFF,TGCGCCAGCAGCTTGGTCGGGCCTGGATACAATGAGCAGTTCTTC
-,TRBV19,-,TRBJ2-1,CASSKAALGDDEQFF,TGTGCCAGTAGTAAGGCAGCCCTCGGGGATGATGAGCAGTTCTTC
-,TRBV18,-,TRBJ2-1,CASSFRRENNEQFF,TGTGCCAGCTCATTTCGGAGGGAAAACAATGAGCAGTTCTTC
TRBD2,TRBV6-5,-,TRBJ2-3,CASRTSGRTDTQYF,TGTGCCAGCAGGACTAGCGGCCGCACAGATACGCAGTATTTT
-,TRBV9,-,TRBJ1-1,CASSVAGWALGDTEAFF,TGTGCCAGCAGCGTAGCTGGGTGGGCGCTGGGGGACACTGAAGCTTTCTTT
TRBD1,TRBV28,-,TRBJ2-7,CAILREGTGPNEQYF,TGTGCCATCCTACGTGAGGGGACAGGACCGAACGAGCAGTACTTC
-,TRBV5-4,-,TRBJ1-1,CASSPETVNTEAFF,TGTGCCAGCAGCCCTGAGACCGTGAACACTGAAGCTTTCTTT
-,TRBV7-2,-,TRBJ1-1,CASSTLRQSEAFF,TGTGCCAGCAGCACCTTGCGACAGAGTGAAGCTTTCTTT
TRBD2,TRBV24-1,few,TRBJ2-1,CATSDPSGRARNEQFF,TGTGCCACCAGTGACCCTAGCGGGAGGGCCCGAAATGAGCAGTTCTTC
-,TRBV6-6,-,TRBJ1-3,CASSYSIGGSGNTIYF,TGTGCCAGCAGTTACTCGATAGGGGGCTCTGGAAACACCATATATTTT
-,TRBV18,once,TRBJ2-3,CASSPLGSSGSTDTQYF,TGTGCCAGCTCACCCCTTGGAAGTAGCGGAAGCACAGATACGCAGTATTTT
-,TRBV28,once,TRBJ1-5,CASSWGGPQHF,TGTGCCAGCAGTTGGGGGGGGCCCCAGCATTTT
-,TRBV5-5,-,TRBJ1-4,CASSLAGIRRGLANEKLFF,TGTGCCAGCAGCTTGGCCGGGATCAGGCGGGGTTTGGCTAATGAAAAACTGTTTTTT
-,TRBV25-1,-,TRBJ2-3,CASSQQAGNIADTQYF,TGTGCCAGCAGCCAGCAGGCAGGGAACATCGCAGATACGCAGTATTTT
-,TRBV5-4,-,TRBJ2-1,CASSSDYNEQFF,TGTGCCAGCAGCTCGGACTACAATGAGCAGTTCTTC
-,TRBV28,-,TRBJ2-1,CASSRSPNEQFF,TGTGCCAGCAGCCGCTCGCCTAATGAGCAGTTCTTC
TRBD2,TRBV10-2,-,TRBJ2-2,CASSTIAGGLNTGELFF,TGCGCCAGCAGTACGATCGCGGGAGGCTTGAACACCGGGGAGCTGTTTTTT
-,TRBV11-2,-,TRBJ2-4,CASSLGTGYIQYF,TGTGCCAGCAGCTTAGGCACAGGGTACATTCAGTACTTC
-,TRBV3-1/TRBV3-2,-,TRBJ2-2,CASSKTSFDGELFF,TGTGCCAGCAGCAAGACTTCTTTCGACGGGGAGCTGTTTTTT